This record concerns one T cell receptor beta chain sequence. Its specificity is not known. This sample is part of a study of CD8+ T cells in alopecia areata. Study-wide points: Sequencing of scalp tissue also captures the resident alphabeta T cells of normal skin. An increase in clonality over normal scalp was evident in lesional scalp, especially alopecia totalis/universalis.

PBMCs, the starting material, were the source of sorted CD4+ and CD8+ T cells. Reverse transcription of extracted RNA yielded cDNA, which provided the sequencing template. Here immunoSEQ multiplex PCR was the method, and the copy in TCRdb shows in-frame clones only, minus some. The table lists roughly 140,000 clones, around two thirds of them singletons. The ends lost 4 bases at V and 6 bases at J; junction bases unmatched: 5. CDR1 is SEHNR and CDR2 is FQNEAQ in the germline V gene (reference sequence). This CDR3 has 14 residues. This clonotype was sampled from a human donor in good health. Sequencing was done on a sample of CD8+ T cells sorted from blood. The genes are TRBV7-9 and TRBJ1-5, with 8 bases identical to TRBD1. This chain's CDR3 is CASSSTGVGQPQHF. CDR3 nucleotide sequence: TGTGCCAGCAGCTCGACAGGGGTAGGTCAGCCCCAGCATTTT.